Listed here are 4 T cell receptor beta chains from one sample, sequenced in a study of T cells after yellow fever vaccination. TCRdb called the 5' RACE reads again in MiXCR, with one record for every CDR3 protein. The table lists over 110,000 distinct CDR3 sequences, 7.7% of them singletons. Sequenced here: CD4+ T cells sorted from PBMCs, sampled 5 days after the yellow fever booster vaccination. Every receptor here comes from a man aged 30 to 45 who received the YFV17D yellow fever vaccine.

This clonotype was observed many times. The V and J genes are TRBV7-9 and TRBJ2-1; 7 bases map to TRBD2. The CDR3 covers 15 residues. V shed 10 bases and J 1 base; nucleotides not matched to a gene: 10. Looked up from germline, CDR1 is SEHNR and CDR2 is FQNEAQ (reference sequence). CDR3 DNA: TGTGCCATCCCCCGGGGAGGGGCTTCCTACAATGAGCAGTTCTTC. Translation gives CAIPRGGASYNEQFF. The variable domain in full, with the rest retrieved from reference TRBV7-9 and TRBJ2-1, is DTGVSQNPRHKITKRGQNVTFRCDPISEHNRLYWYRQTLGQGPEFLTYFQNEAQLEKSRLLSDRFSAERPKGSFSTLEIQRTEQGDSAMYLCAIPRGGASYNEQFFGPGTRLTVL.

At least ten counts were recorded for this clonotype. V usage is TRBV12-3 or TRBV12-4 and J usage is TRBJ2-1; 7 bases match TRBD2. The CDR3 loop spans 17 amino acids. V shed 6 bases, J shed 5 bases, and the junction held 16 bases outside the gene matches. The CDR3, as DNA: TGTGCCAGCAGCTTAAGAGGCGTCGGGACTAAGAACAATGAGCAGTTCTTC. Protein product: CASSLRGVGTKNNEQFF.

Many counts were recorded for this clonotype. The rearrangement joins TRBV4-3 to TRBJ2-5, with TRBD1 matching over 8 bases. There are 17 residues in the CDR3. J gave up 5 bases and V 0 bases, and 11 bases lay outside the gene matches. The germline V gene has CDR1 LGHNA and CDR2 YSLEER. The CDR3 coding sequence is TGCGCCAGCAGCCAAGATTGGCGCAGGGGGCGCGGGGAGACCCAGTACTTC. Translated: CASSQDWRRGRGETQYF.

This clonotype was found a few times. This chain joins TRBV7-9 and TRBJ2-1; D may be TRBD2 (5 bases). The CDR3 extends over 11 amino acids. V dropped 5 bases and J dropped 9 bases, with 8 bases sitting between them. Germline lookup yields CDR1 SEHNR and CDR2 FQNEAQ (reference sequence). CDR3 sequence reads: CASSPAGEQFF. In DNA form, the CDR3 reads TGTGCCAGCAGCCCGGCGGGTGAGCAGTTCTTC.